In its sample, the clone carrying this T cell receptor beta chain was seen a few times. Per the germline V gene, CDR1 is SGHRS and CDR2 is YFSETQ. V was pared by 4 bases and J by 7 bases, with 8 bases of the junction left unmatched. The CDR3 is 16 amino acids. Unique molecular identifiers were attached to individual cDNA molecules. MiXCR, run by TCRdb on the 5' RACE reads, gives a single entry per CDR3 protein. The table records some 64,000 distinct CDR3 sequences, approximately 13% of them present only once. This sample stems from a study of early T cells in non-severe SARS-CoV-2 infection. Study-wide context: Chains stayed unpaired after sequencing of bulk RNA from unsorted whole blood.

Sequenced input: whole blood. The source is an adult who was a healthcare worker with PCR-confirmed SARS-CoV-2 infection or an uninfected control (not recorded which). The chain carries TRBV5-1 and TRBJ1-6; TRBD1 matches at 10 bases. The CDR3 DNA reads TGCGCCAGCAGCCCCCGGACAGGGGGGGACAATTCACCCCTCCACTTT. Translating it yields CASSPRTGGDNSPLHF.